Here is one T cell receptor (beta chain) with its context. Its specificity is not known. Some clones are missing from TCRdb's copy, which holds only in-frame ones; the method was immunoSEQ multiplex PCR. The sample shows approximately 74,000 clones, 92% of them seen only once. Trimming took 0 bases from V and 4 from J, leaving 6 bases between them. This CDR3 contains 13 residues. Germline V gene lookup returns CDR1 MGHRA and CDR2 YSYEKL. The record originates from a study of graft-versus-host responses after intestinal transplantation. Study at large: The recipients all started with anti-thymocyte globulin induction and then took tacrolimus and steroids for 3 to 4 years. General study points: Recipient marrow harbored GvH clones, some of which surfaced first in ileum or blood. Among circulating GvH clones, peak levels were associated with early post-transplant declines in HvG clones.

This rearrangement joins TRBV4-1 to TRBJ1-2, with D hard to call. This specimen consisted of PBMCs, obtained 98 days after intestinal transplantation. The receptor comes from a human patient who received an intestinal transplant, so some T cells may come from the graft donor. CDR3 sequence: CASSQESTYGYTF. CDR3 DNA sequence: TGCGCCAGCAGCCAAGAATCGACCTATGGCTACACCTTC.